This T cell receptor beta chain came from a study of shared clonotypes between healthy human individuals. This CDR3 spans 15 amino acids. Germline V gives CDR1 MNHEY, CDR2 SMNVEV (reference sequence). Trimming took 4 bases from V and 5 from J, leaving 18 bases between them. The assay was immunoSEQ multiplex PCR, and TCRdb's table has in-frame clones only and misses some. The sample holds around 1 million clones, 70% to 85% seen once. Sequenced input: memory CD4+ T cells sorted from blood. Indicated subset: CD45RA-negative fraction. The rearrangement uses TRBV27 and TRBJ2-7, with D possibly TRBD1 on 6 matching bases. The TCR comes from a man aged 18 to 30 in good health. CDR3 DNA: TGTGCCAGCAGTTCCAAGTATACAGGGTTCCACGAGCAGTACTTC. It specifies CASSSKYTGFHEQYF.